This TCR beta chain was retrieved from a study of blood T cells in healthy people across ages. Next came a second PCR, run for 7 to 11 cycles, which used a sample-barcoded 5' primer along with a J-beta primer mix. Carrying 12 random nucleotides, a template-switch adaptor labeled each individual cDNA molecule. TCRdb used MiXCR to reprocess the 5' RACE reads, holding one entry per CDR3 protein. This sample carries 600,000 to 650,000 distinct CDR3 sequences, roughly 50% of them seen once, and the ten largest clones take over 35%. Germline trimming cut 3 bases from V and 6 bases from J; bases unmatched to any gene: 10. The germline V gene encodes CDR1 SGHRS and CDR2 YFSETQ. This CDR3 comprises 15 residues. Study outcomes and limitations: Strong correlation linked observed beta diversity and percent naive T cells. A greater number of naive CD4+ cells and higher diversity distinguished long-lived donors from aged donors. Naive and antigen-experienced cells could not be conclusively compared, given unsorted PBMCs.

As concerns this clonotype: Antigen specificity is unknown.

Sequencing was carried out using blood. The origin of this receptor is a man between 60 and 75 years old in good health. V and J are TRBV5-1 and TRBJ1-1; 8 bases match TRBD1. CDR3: CASSWAQGARPEAFF. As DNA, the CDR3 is TGCGCCAGCAGCTGGGCGCAGGGGGCCCGCCCTGAAGCTTTCTTT.